This T cell receptor beta chain was sequenced in a study of blood T cell repertoires in COVID-19. Across the study: Acute-phase and convalescent COVID-19 samples originated in the United States, Italy and Spain. Sources were T cells, B-cell-depleted T cells, or PBMCs; the material itself was cDNA or gDNA.

During active infection, Seattle patients enrolled and were then monitored through disease. The V gene lost 4 bases and the J gene lost 5 bases, with 15 bases spanning the gap. CDR1 and CDR2 (germline): SGHNT, YYREEE (reference sequence). The CDR3 consists of 14 residues. Per the original methods: Reference gene primer amplification gave nucleated cell count estimates. Profiling relied on immunoSEQ multiplex PCR, and the TCRdb table lists in-frame clones only, not all of them. That table gives V, J and clone size, and the DNA gave D and trimming. The sample yields a few hundred thousand clones, under 90% seen once.

The J gene is TRBJ1-1, the V gene TRBV5-4; TRBD1 is a possible D gene (6 bases). The sample consisted of peripheral blood. This clonotype was sampled from a woman aged 80 or over with COVID-19, enrolled during active disease. In DNA, the CDR3 is TGTGCCAGCAGCCTAAGCGGGGGGGCGACTGAAGCTTTCTTT. Translation gives CASSLSGGATEAFF.